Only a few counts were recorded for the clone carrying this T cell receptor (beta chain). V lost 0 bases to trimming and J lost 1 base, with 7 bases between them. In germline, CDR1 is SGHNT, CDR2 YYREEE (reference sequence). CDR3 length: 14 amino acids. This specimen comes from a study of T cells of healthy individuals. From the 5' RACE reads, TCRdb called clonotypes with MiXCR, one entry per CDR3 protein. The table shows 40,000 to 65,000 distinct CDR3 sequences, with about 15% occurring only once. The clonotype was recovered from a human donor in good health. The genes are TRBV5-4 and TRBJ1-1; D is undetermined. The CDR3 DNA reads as TGTGCCAGCAGCTTGGGACTAGGGAACACTGAAGCTTTCTTT. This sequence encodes CASSLGLGNTEAFF.